The next 32 T cell receptor beta chains were all read from a single sample in a study of CD4 and CD8 cells across lung adenocarcinoma regions. TCRdb reprocessed the PCR reads with MiXCR, giving one entry per CDR3 protein. The table shows approximately 9,600 distinct CDR3 sequences, with around 51% occurring only once. Input material: CD4+ T cells from the margin of a lung tumor. The source is a male donor with lung adenocarcinoma. The CD4 and CD8 labels of this study may be unreliable.

This clonotype is deemed medium-sized. The CDR3 is CASSSSGGDYEQYF. CDR3 DNA sequence: TGTGCCAGCAGTTCTAGCGGGGGGGACTACGAGCAGTACTTC. The chain employs TRBV6-5 and TRBJ2-7; 12 bases agree with TRBD2. Trimming took 4 bases from V and 3 from J; bases not matched to a gene: 1. This CDR3 spans 14 amino acids. CDR1 is MNHEY, CDR2 SVGAGI, per germline.

This clonotype was seen more than once but under ten times. This chain uses TRBV6-1 with TRBJ2-3, with D perhaps matching TRBD1 or TRBD2 (6 bases each). The CDR3 contains 17 residues. The germline CDR1 and CDR2 sequences are MNHNS and SASEGT. Trimming removed 0 bases at V and 6 bases at J, with 19 bases between. This chain's CDR3 is CASSEAGAGTSRDTQYF. The CDR3 nucleotides are TGTGCCAGCAGTGAAGCGGGGGCCGGAACTAGCCGCGATACGCAGTATTTT.

The gene calls are TRBV7-2 and TRBJ2-1; D might be TRBD2 (6 bases). This CDR3 spans 14 amino acids. CDR1 and CDR2 from the germline V gene are SGHTA and FQGNSA. V lost 2 bases, J lost 6 bases, and 11 bases lay in between. CDR3 nucleotides: TGTGCCAGCAGCTTACGTTCTAGCGTCAATGAGCAGTTCTTC. Translated: CASSLRSSVNEQFF.

Remarks on this clonotype: A junction end diverges from the germline sequence, so it may reflect a read error. The rearrangement links TRBV27 to TRBJ2-5, with TRBD2 matching over 8 bases. The germline V gene has CDR1 MNHEY and CDR2 SMNVEV (reference sequence). The CDR3 covers 13 residues. CDR3 DNA: TGTGCCAGCAGTTCCCGGGGGGGCACCGTCCAGAATTTC. It is translated as CASSSRGGTVQNF.

This clonotype was picked up one time. This sequence joins TRBV6-1 and TRBJ2-2, with a possible D match to TRBD2 (6 bases). The CDR3 is 16 amino acids. The V gene lost 3 bases and the J gene lost 6 bases, with 17 bases spanning the gap. Germline-derived CDR1 and CDR2 are MNHNS and SASEGT. The CDR3: CASSEEEGQGAGELFF. For the CDR3, the DNA is TGTGCCAGCAGTGAGGAGGAGGGCCAGGGTGCCGGGGAGCTGTTTTTT.

V is TRBV10-3 and J is TRBJ2-6; 7 nucleotides agree with TRBD1. The end of the DNA fits TRBJ2-7 better, so the J call may be wrong. Germline lookup yields CDR1 ENHRY and CDR2 SYGVKD. CDR3 length: 16 amino acids. CDR3 nucleotides: TGTGCCATCAGTGGAGGAGACAGGGCGTGGGCCAACGTGCAGTACTTC. Its translation is CAISGGDRAWANVQYF.

Points on this clonotype: No conserved phenylalanine or tryptophan ends this CDR3, so it is likely a read error. It is unclear where the CDR3 begins or ends on the DNA, so no DNA is shown, and the CDR3 is as TCRdb lists it. The chain couples TRBV6-5 to TRBJ2-1; the table's D gene call, TRBD2, was not cross checked with the DNA. In germline, CDR1 is MNHEY, CDR2 SVGAGI. With termini counted, the CDR3 has 19 amino acids. The CDR3: CASSYSVLTARDYGYTFGS.

This clonotype turned up a few times. The gene calls are TRBV11-3 and TRBJ2-5; 8 bases match TRBD1. The DNA end lines up better with TRBJ2-7; the J call may be wrong. Germline V gene data show CDR1 as SGHNT and CDR2 as YENEEA. The CDR3 runs to 14 residues. The CDR3, as DNA: TGTGCCAGCAGCTTCGGACAGGGCCCCTACGAGCAGTACTTC. It codes for CASSFGQGPYEQYF.

In regard to this clonotype: The junction does not match germline at one end; this may be a read error. The chain carries TRBV10-3 and TRBJ2-3; TRBD2 agrees at 11 bases. The length of the CDR3 is 17 residues. The V gene's germline CDR1 is ENHRY and CDR2 SYGVKD. The CDR3 DNA reads as TGTGCCATCAGTCGCCCTACTAGCGGGAGAGCCACAAATACGCAGTATTTC. This codes for CAISRPTSGRATNTQYF.

This clonotype was detected once. V is TRBV30 and J is TRBJ2-5; D perhaps matches TRBD1 (6 bases). The CDR3 is made up of 13 amino acids. Trimming took 2 bases from V and 4 from J, leaving 11 bases between them. Germline CDR1 is GTSNPN and CDR2 is SVGIG (reference sequence). CDR3 DNA sequence: TGTGCCTGGAGTTTCGGACAGTTAGAGACCCAGTACTTC. Translating gives CAWSFGQLETQYF.

By sample share, this clonotype is medium-sized. This rearrangement joins TRBV6-1 to TRBJ2-3; TRBD1 aligns across 7 bases. V gave up 6 bases and J gave up 6 bases; unmatched junction bases: 9. Germline assignment: CDR1 MNHNS and CDR2 SASEGT. This CDR3 spans 14 amino acids. CDR3 DNA: TGTGCCAGCAGCGCACCCACAGGGGCCGATACGCAGTATTTT. It codes for CASSAPTGADTQYF.

In its sample, this clonotype was seen a few times. The rearrangement uses TRBV27 and TRBJ2-1; 8 nucleotides line up with TRBD1. The J call may be mistaken, given a closer DNA end match to TRBJ2-5. Germline-derived CDR1 and CDR2 are MNHEY and SMNVEV (reference sequence). The CDR3 length is 15 residues. CDR3: CASSLSTGVGETQYF. CDR3 nucleotide sequence: TGTGCCAGCAGTTTATCGACAGGGGTGGGGGAGACCCAGTACTTC.

This rearrangement joins TRBV6-1 to TRBJ2-7; D remains ambiguous. The CDR3 contains 13 residues. Germline CDR1 is MNHNS and CDR2 is SASEGT. The germline V and J ends were trimmed by 3 bases and 6 bases, with 12 bases remaining between them. This CDR3 reads CASSDRSSGEQYF. The CDR3 DNA is TGTGCCAGCAGTGACAGGTCATCGGGCGAGCAGTACTTC.

The rearrangement joins TRBV10-2 to TRBJ2-5; TRBD2 might be the D (5 bases). Germline CDR1 WSHSY, CDR2 SAAADI. The V and J ends lost 7 bases and 6 bases respectively, with 18 bases between them. The CDR3 is 14 residues long. CDR3 sequence reads: CASTPGSAWKTQYF. The CDR3, as DNA: TGCGCCAGCACACCGGGGTCAGCGTGGAAGACCCAGTACTTC.

V and J are TRBV6-5 and TRBJ2-2; possible D gene TRBD2, 5 bases. The germline gives CDR1 MNHEY, CDR2 SVGAGI. The CDR3 is made up of 14 amino acids. The V end was cut by 4 bases, the J end by 6 bases, with 12 bases between. The CDR3 coding sequence is TGTGCCAGCAGTTCCTCCGGGAATGCCGGGGAGCTGTTTTTT. Its translation: CASSSSGNAGELFF.

The gene calls are TRBV27 and TRBJ2-1; 9 bases fit TRBD2. Germline-derived CDR1 and CDR2 are MNHEY and SMNVEV (reference sequence). With V trimmed by 0 bases and J by 9 bases, 9 bases remained unmatched. This CDR3 has 16 residues. The CDR3 bases are TGTGCCAGCAGTTTATCGTTCCTTCAAGCGGGAGGTGAGCAGTTCTTC. It codes for CASSLSFLQAGGEQFF.

Worth noting for this clonotype: Mismatch with germline at one junction end may stem from a read error. The chain couples TRBV6-5 to TRBJ2-2; D possibly corresponds to TRBD1 (5 bases). The DNA end favors TRBJ2-3, so the J call may be wrong. The CDR3 loop spans 18 amino acids. The germline V gene encodes CDR1 MNHEY and CDR2 SVGAGI. CDR3 nucleotide sequence: TGTGCCAGCAGTTACACAGGATACTTAGATACGTGCACAGATAAGCAGTATTTT. Translating gives CASSYTGYLDTCTDKQYF.

This chain joins TRBV29-1 and TRBJ2-1; the D gene is possibly TRBD2 (5 bases). The CDR3 has 11 residues. The V gene lost 4 bases and the J gene lost 9 bases, with 10 bases spanning the gap. The germline gives CDR1 SQVTM, CDR2 ANQGSEA. CDR3 region: CSVAFAGEQFF. The CDR3 DNA follows: TGCAGCGTTGCTTTCGCGGGTGAGCAGTTCTTC.

In regard to this clonotype: At one of its ends the junction is not consistent with the germline gene, which may arise from a read error. The V call is TRBV10-3, the J call TRBJ2-5; 7 nucleotides align to TRBD2. Germline V gene data show CDR1 as ENHRY and CDR2 as SYGVKD. This CDR3 contains 17 residues. This CDR3 is CAISAGTGGSDPETQYF. In DNA, the CDR3 is TGTGCCATCAGTGCGGGTACCGGGGGGAGTGACCCAGAGACCCAGTACTTT.

Here the CDR3 reads CSARFSMSTDTQYF. The CDR3 region has the DNA TGCAGTGCTAGATTTTCCATGAGCACAGATACGCAGTATTTT. This rearrangement joins TRBV20-1 to TRBJ2-3; D uncertain. The CDR3 spans 14 residues. The germline V gene has CDR1 DFQATT and CDR2 SNEGSKA (reference sequence). The germline V and J ends were trimmed by 2 bases and 0 bases, with 9 bases remaining between them.

J is TRBJ2-7 and V is TRBV6-1, with D perhaps matching TRBD1 or TRBD2 (5 bases each). This CDR3 has 16 residues. Per the germline V gene, CDR1 is MNHNS and CDR2 is SASEGT. Trimming took 3 bases from V and 1 from J, leaving 16 bases between them. The CDR3 is CASSETGRRASYEQYF. Written as DNA, the CDR3 is TGTGCCAGCAGTGAGACGGGACGGAGAGCTTCCTACGAGCAGTACTTC.

This chain links TRBV4-1 with TRBJ2-5, with a possible D match to TRBD2 (5 bases). TRBJ2-7 matches the DNA end more closely, so the J call is doubtful. The CDR3 is 15 residues long. CDR1 is MGHRA, CDR2 YSYEKL, per germline. The CDR3 loop reads CASSQDPDRAGEQYF. The CDR3 region has the DNA TGCGCCAGCAGCCAAGATCCGGATCGGGCGGGCGAGCAGTACTTC.

By share of the sample, this clonotype is medium-sized. The gene calls are TRBV6-1 and TRBJ1-2; D gene ambiguous. Germline V CDR1 and CDR2: MNHNS, SASEGT. Trimming took 1 base from V and 4 from J, leaving 13 bases between them. The CDR3 sequence is 15 residues long. The DNA for the CDR3 is TGTGCCAGCAGTGAAGTGGGCTACAGTCCCTATGGCTACACCTTC. As protein: CASSEVGYSPYGYTF.

V and J are TRBV6-1 and TRBJ2-2; TRBD1 matches at 11 bases. The CDR3 extends over 15 amino acids. With 6 bases clipped from V and 6 bases from J, the junction kept 6 bases outside the gene matches. Germline-derived CDR1 and CDR2 are MNHNS and SASEGT. CDR3 nucleotide sequence: TGTGCCAGCAGAGGACAGGGGGCGGGGTCCGGGGAGCTGTTTTTT. This gives the protein CASRGQGAGSGELFF.

The DNA for the CDR3 is TGTGCCAGCAGGGCGAAATGGACAGGGGGCTACGAGCAGTACTTC. This gives the protein CASRAKWTGGYEQYF. This chain joins TRBV6-1 and TRBJ2-7; the match to TRBD1 covers 10 bases. Germline V gene lookup returns CDR1 MNHNS and CDR2 SASEGT. The CDR3 extends over 15 amino acids. The V gene end was trimmed by 6 bases and the J gene end by 3 bases; junction bases not matched to a gene: 8.

This clonotype was recorded at least ten times. This chain joins TRBV6-2 or TRBV6-3 and TRBJ1-1, with D unclear. V was trimmed by 6 bases and J by 1 base, leaving 15 bases between them. The CDR3 sequence is 15 residues long. Per germline, CDR1 MNHEY and CDR2 SVGEGT. The CDR3 spells CASSQIGTENTEAFF. In nucleotides, the CDR3 is TGTGCCAGCAGCCAAATCGGCACAGAGAACACTGAAGCTTTCTTT.

The chain employs TRBV7-2 and TRBJ2-1; TRBD2 matches 11 bases. The V gene's germline CDR1 is SGHTA and CDR2 FQGNSA. This CDR3 is built from 14 residues. The V and J ends lost 2 bases and 10 bases, in that order; junction bases with no gene match: 4. The DNA for the CDR3 is TGTGCCAGCAGCTTAACTAGCGGGAGTGCCGAGCAGTTCTTC. Its protein is CASSLTSGSAEQFF. The whole variable domain, remainder taken from reference TRBV7-2 and TRBJ2-1, is GAGVSQSPSNKVTEKGKDVELRCDPISGHTALYWYRQSLGQGLEFLIYFQGNSAPDKSGLPSDRFSAERTGGSVSTLTIQRTQQEDSAVYLCASSLTSGSAEQFFGPGTRLTVL.

V usage is TRBV6-1 and J usage is TRBJ2-3; 8 bases align to TRBD2. The CDR3 has 14 amino acids. The V gene's germline CDR1 is MNHNS and CDR2 SASEGT. The junction had 6 bases not matched to a gene; V was cut back by 6 bases and J by 4 bases. This CDR3 is CASSSGGFSDTQYF. Here the CDR3 DNA reads TGTGCCAGCAGCTCGGGGGGGTTCTCAGATACGCAGTATTTT.

This chain uses TRBV6-5 with TRBJ2-4, with D tentatively TRBD1 or TRBD2 (6 bases each). The CDR3 runs 16 residues. Germline V gene lookup returns CDR1 MNHEY and CDR2 SVGAGI. Trimming pared 2 bases from V and 1 base from J, leaving 12 bases between. The CDR3 here is CASSYGGRGAKNIQYF. CDR3 sequence (DNA): TGTGCCAGCAGTTACGGGGGGCGAGGGGCCAAAAACATTCAGTACTTC.

CDR3 region: CASSSKRGVNTGELFF. The CDR3 DNA is TGTGCCAGCAGCTCCAAGCGGGGGGTCAACACCGGGGAGCTGTTTTTT. The chain is built from TRBV6-1 and TRBJ2-2; 9 bases are a match to TRBD2. The CDR3 is 16 amino acids. V dropped 6 bases and J dropped 2; count of bases not matched to a gene: 7. In germline, CDR1 is MNHNS, CDR2 SASEGT.

This clonotype is labeled medium-sized (0.01 to 0.1%). The V and J genes are TRBV6-1 and TRBJ2-2; 8 positions match TRBD2. This CDR3 region has 17 residues. J was trimmed by 1 base and V by 6 bases; bases with no gene match: 10. Germline V gene sequence: CDR1 MNHNS, CDR2 SASEGT. CDR3 loop: CASRSVGGAGNTGELFF. As DNA, the CDR3 is TGTGCCAGCAGGTCGGTCGGGGGGGCCGGGAACACCGGGGAGCTGTTTTTT.

This chain uses TRBV6-5 with TRBJ2-5; D is uncertain. Judging by the DNA end, TRBJ2-7 fits better; the J call may be wrong. Looked up from germline, CDR1 is MNHEY and CDR2 is SVGAGI. The length of the CDR3 is 14 residues. For the CDR3, the DNA is TGTGCCAGCAGATTAGGGTACCCTCCGGGCGAGCAGTACTTC. It translates to CASRLGYPPGEQYF.